This TCR beta chain originates from a study of CD8+CD57+ T cells in acquired aplastic anemia. Study results and limitations: Patients showed no significant difference from controls in CD8+ Simpson's diversity.

This clonotype appeared a single time. The antigen remains undetermined. V lost 5 bases and J lost 3, with 19 bases in between. Germline CDR1 SEHNR, CDR2 FQNEAQ (reference sequence). The CDR3 loop spans 16 amino acids. TCR beta VDJ and CDR3 profiles were obtained from a genomic DNA template. TCRdb re-called the reads with MiXCR, one entry per CDR3 protein. The sample includes more than 250,000 distinct CDR3 sequences, 55% to 65% of them seen just once. Source material: sorted CD4+, CD8+, or CD8+CD57+ T cells (not recorded which) from PBMCs. The TCR originated in a human donor with severe aplastic anemia or a healthy control (not recorded which). The chain recombines TRBV7-9 with TRBJ1-1; D ambiguous. CDR3 nucleotide sequence: TGTGCCAGCAGCCCCACAGCGGGGTTATGGGACACTGAAGCTTTCTTT. It translates to CASSPTAGLWDTEAFF.